A single sample gave rise to the 21 T cell receptor beta chains below, sequenced in a study of T cell repertoires in cytomegalovirus infection. Their specific antigens are unknown. TCRdb re-analysed the reads in MiXCR, keeping a single row per CDR3 protein. The sample has 830,000 or so distinct CDR3 sequences, 32% seen once. The sequenced sample was cultured CD8+ T cells from PBMCs, obtained from culture after CMV antigen stimulation. Receptors originate from a human donor in good health (CMV status not recorded). Some clones in this sample may be carry-over from other donors' samples.

In its sample, this clonotype was seen a few times. The chain recombines TRBV12-3 or TRBV12-4 with TRBJ2-1, with TRBD2 matching 8 bases. V gave up 3 bases and J gave up 1 base; unmatched junction bases: 17. This CDR3 spans 20 amino acids. As DNA, the CDR3 is TGTGCCAGCAGTTTTGTAGTCGCCCGGGGGGGCCCAAGATCCTACAATGAGCAGTTCTTC. This gives the protein CASSFVVARGGPRSYNEQFF.

CDR3 amino acids: CASSSTERGGRYNEQFF. The CDR3 DNA reads TGTGCCAGCAGCTCCACCGAGCGGGGGGGCCGGTACAATGAGCAGTTCTTC. The rearrangement joins TRBV11-3 to TRBJ2-1, with TRBD2 matching over 10 bases. CDR3 length: 17 residues. V dropped 4 bases and J dropped 4; count of bases not matched to a gene: 10. The germline CDR1 and CDR2 sequences are SGHNT and YENEEA. The whole variable domain, remainder taken from reference TRBV11-3 and TRBJ2-1, is EAGVVQSPRYKIIEKKQPVAFWCNPISGHNTLYWYLQNLGQGPELLIRYENEEAVDDSQLPKDRFSAERLKGVDSTLKIQPAELGDSAVYLCASSSTERGGRYNEQFFGPGTRLTVL.

This clonotype was seen only once. This chain links TRBV6-6 with TRBJ2-1; unclear D gene. The CDR3 covers 14 residues. Germline V gives CDR1 MNHNY, CDR2 SVGAGI (reference sequence). V dropped 3 bases and J dropped 5 bases, with 11 bases sitting between them. The CDR3 coding sequence is TGTGCCAGCAGTTATGAACCAGCCAACAATGAGCAGTTCTTC. Translating it yields CASSYEPANNEQFF.

This sequence joins TRBV12-3 or TRBV12-4 and TRBJ2-1, with 8 bases matching TRBD2. Germline trimming cut 5 bases from V and 6 bases from J; bases unmatched to any gene: 15. This CDR3 contains 17 residues. As DNA, the CDR3 is TGTGCCAGCAGTACTCTTAGCGGGGAACACCTTGCCAATGAGCAGTTCTTC. It yields the protein CASSTLSGEHLANEQFF.

This rearrangement joins TRBV4-2 to TRBJ2-2; D ambiguous. The germline V and J ends were trimmed by 4 bases and 4 bases, with 10 bases remaining between them. Germline CDR1 and CDR2: LGHNA and YNFKEQ. The CDR3 spans 14 residues. The CDR3 bases are TGTGCCAGCAGCCGCTATGACGCCACCGGGGAGCTGTTTTTT. It yields the protein CASSRYDATGELFF.

This clonotype was recorded a few times. This chain links TRBV7-9 with TRBJ1-1; D remains unclear. Germline lookup yields CDR1 SEHNR and CDR2 FQNEAQ (reference sequence). The length of the CDR3 is 14 residues. The V end lost 3 bases, the J end lost 7 bases, and 15 bases lay between the germline ends. CDR3 DNA: TGTGCCAGCAGCTTTCCCGAAAATTTGGGTGAAGCTTTCTTT. Its protein is CASSFPENLGEAFF.

This clonotype was seen only a few times. V and J are TRBV7-7 and TRBJ2-7; the D gene is possibly TRBD1 (6 bases). This CDR3 contains 15 residues. The germline gives CDR1 SSHAT, CDR2 FNYEAQ (reference sequence). CDR3 in DNA: TGTGCTAGCAGGGACAACAGGTGGAGCTCCTACGAGCAGTACGTC. It yields the protein CASRDNRWSSYEQYV.

This clonotype was observed at least ten times. The gene calls are TRBV7-2 and TRBJ1-2, with 7 nucleotides matching TRBD1. Germline lookup yields CDR1 SGHTA and CDR2 FQGNSA. The CDR3 spans 14 residues. The V segment lost 1 base and the J segment 6 bases; nucleotides outside the gene matches: 5. The CDR3: CASSLGGQLHGYTF. The CDR3 DNA sequence: TGTGCCAGCAGCTTAGGGGGACAGTTACATGGCTACACCTTC.

V gene TRBV11-1 combines with J gene TRBJ2-7, with TRBD1 matching 11 bases. The CDR3 extends over 16 amino acids. Unmatched junction bases numbered 9, after V lost 6 bases and J lost 2 bases. Germline values: CDR1 SGHAT, CDR2 FQDESV (reference sequence). CDR3 coding DNA: TGTGCCAGCAGACCACCTGGACAGGGGGCACCCTACGAGCAGTACGTC. Its translation: CASRPPGQGAPYEQYV.

This clonotype was observed a handful of times. This sequence joins TRBV7-6 and TRBJ1-1; perhaps TRBD1 as D (6 bases). The CDR3 sequence is 14 residues long. V lost 5 bases to trimming and J lost 7 bases, with 17 bases between them. The germline gives CDR1 SGHVS, CDR2 FNYEAQ. The CDR3 DNA reads TGTGCCAGCAGCCCAGGGGTGGGAATGGTTGAAGCTTTCTTT. Translation gives CASSPGVGMVEAFF.

The rearrangement joins TRBV9 to TRBJ2-7, with TRBD1 matching 7 bases. V lost 3 bases, J lost 0 bases, and 6 bases stayed unmatched. This CDR3 region has 15 residues. Germline CDR1 SGDLS, CDR2 YYNGEE. The CDR3 DNA sequence: TGTGCCAGCAGCGAGGGGGCCACTAGCTCCTACGAGCAGTACTTC. Translating gives CASSEGATSSYEQYF.

This clonotype was recorded only once. The chain employs TRBV7-8 and TRBJ2-2; D is perhaps TRBD2 (7 bases). The length of the CDR3 is 15 residues. Germline lookup yields CDR1 SGHVS and CDR2 FQNEAQ. The germline V and J ends were trimmed by 5 bases and 4 bases, with 14 bases remaining between them. The CDR3 nucleotides are TGTGCCAGCAGCCCTAAAGGGGGGGGCACCGGGGAGCTGTTTTTT. Protein: CASSPKGGGTGELFF. Variable domain in full (rest from reference TRBV7-8 and TRBJ2-2): GAGVSQSPRYKVAKRGQDVALRCDPISGHVSLFWYQQALGQGPEFLTYFQNEAQLDKSGLPSDRFFAERPEGSVSTLKIQRTQQEDSAVYLCASSPKGGGTGELFFGEGSRLTVL.

This chain links TRBV19 with TRBJ2-5; D gene uncertain. The CDR3 has 13 amino acids. V was shortened by 3 bases and J by 5 bases, with 10 bases between the two germline ends. Germline CDR1 LNHDA, CDR2 SQIVND (reference sequence). CDR3 in DNA: TGTGCCAGTAGTATTAACAGCTGGGAGACCCAGTACTTC. Encoded protein: CASSINSWETQYF.

The CDR3, as DNA: TGTGCCAGCAGTTTTTTAGCAGCAGATACGCAGTATTTT. Translated: CASSFLAADTQYF. The chain is built from TRBV28 and TRBJ2-3; D unclear. In germline, CDR1 is MDHEN, CDR2 SYDVKM. This CDR3 has 13 amino acids. Trimming removed 3 bases at V and 4 bases at J, with 8 bases between.

This clonotype appeared a few times. The CDR3 loop is CASSWTSGGLETQYF. The CDR3 coding sequence is TGTGCCAGCAGTTGGACTAGCGGGGGTCTTGAGACCCAGTACTTC. The genes are TRBV6-2 or TRBV6-3 and TRBJ2-5, with 13 bases identical to TRBD2. The length of the CDR3 is 15 residues. J was trimmed by 5 bases and V by 4 bases; bases with no gene match: 4. Germline loops: CDR1 MNHEY, CDR2 SVGEGT.

The gene calls are TRBV6-5 and TRBJ2-2; no clear D. This CDR3 spans 14 amino acids. Germline lookup yields CDR1 MNHEY and CDR2 SVGAGI. V was shortened by 0 bases and J by 2 bases, with 4 bases between the two germline ends. CDR3 sequence (DNA): TGTGCCAGCAGTTACTCGAGCAACACCGGGGAGCTGTTTTTT. Encoded protein: CASSYSSNTGELFF.

At least ten counts were recorded for this clonotype. V usage is TRBV12-3 or TRBV12-4 and J usage is TRBJ2-5, with D tentatively TRBD1 (6 bases). Deletions cut 7 bases from V and 1 base from J, with 19 bases between. The CDR3 extends over 16 amino acids. CDR3 sequence reads: CASNPLGVGAQETQYF. CDR3 sequence (DNA): TGTGCCAGCAACCCCCTGGGGGTGGGGGCCCAAGAGACCCAGTACTTC.

The chain joins TRBV4-1 to TRBJ2-1; D gene uncertain. V was clipped by 3 bases and J by 8 bases, with 11 bases between them. Germline loops: CDR1 MGHRA, CDR2 YSYEKL. This CDR3 has 13 residues. The CDR3 reads CASSQDALDEQFF. DNA for the CDR3: TGCGCCAGCAGCCAGGACGCACTGGATGAGCAGTTCTTC.

The chain uses TRBV27 and TRBJ2-3; no firm D call. Germline values: CDR1 MNHEY, CDR2 SMNVEV (reference sequence). The CDR3 loop spans 15 amino acids. V lost 6 bases, J lost 0 bases, and 13 bases lay in between. In DNA, the CDR3 is TGTGCCAGCAGGGGGATCATATCAAGCACAGATACGCAGTATTTT. Translating it yields CASRGIISSTDTQYF.

The chain employs TRBV7-6 and TRBJ1-1; TRBD1 agrees at 10 bases. The CDR3 totals 17 residues. With V trimmed by 5 bases and J by 4 bases, 13 bases remained unmatched. Germline CDR1 SGHVS, CDR2 FNYEAQ. CDR3 nucleotide sequence: TGTGCCAGCAGCCCCTCTTCGACAGGGGGCATGTTCACTGAAGCTTTCTTT. Protein sequence: CASSPSSTGGMFTEAFF.

This clonotype was seen a handful of times. The chain carries TRBV13 and TRBJ2-1; 7 bases agree with TRBD1. CDR1 PRHDT and CDR2 FYEKMQ come from the germline V gene (reference sequence). V gave up 2 bases and J gave up 7 bases; unmatched junction bases: 11. This CDR3 comprises 16 residues. CDR3 residues: CASSLTQGGGLNEQFF. The CDR3 region has the DNA TGTGCCAGCAGCTTAACTCAAGGGGGCGGACTGAATGAGCAGTTCTTC.